The clone carrying this T cell receptor beta chain came up many times. Its antigen is not identified. This sample is part of a study of Graves' ophthalmopathy and Graves' hyperthyroidism. Study results and caveats: Discriminating ophthalmopathy from stable hyperthyroidism, a 13-signature model attained a sensitivity of about 88% and a specificity of roughly 81%.

Investigators amplified TCR beta CDR3 regions from RNA transcripts. Second-round multiplex PCR came after a first-round RT-PCR that employed HTBI primers. TCRdb analysed the multiplex PCR reads with MiXCR anew, one entry per CDR3 protein. There are some 400,000 distinct CDR3 sequences in the sample; about 17% occur only once, and around 1.5% lies in the top ten. Enrollment excluded any patients with other autoimmune diseases, uncontrolled infections, pregnancy or lactation. Specimen: peripheral blood. The source is a woman in her late teens or twenties with Graves' ophthalmopathy.

CDR3 bases: TGTGCCTGGAGCACCCTCAGGGGGAAGACCTACGAGCAGTACTTC. This encodes CAWSTLRGKTYEQYF. The V call is TRBV30, the J call TRBJ2-7; the match to TRBD1 covers 7 bases. Trimming took 3 bases from V and 2 from J; bases not matched to a gene: 10. Germline lookup yields CDR1 GTSNPN and CDR2 SVGIG (reference sequence). This CDR3 region has 15 residues.